This TCR beta chain was recovered during a study of blood T cell repertoires in COVID-19. Turning to the study itself: Italy, Spain and the United States were the sources of the convalescent and acute COVID-19 samples. PBMCs, B-cell-depleted T cells, or T cells provided the cDNA or gDNA that made up the material.

The V gene end was trimmed by 6 bases and the J gene end by 2 bases; junction bases not matched to a gene: 10. This CDR3 comprises 16 residues. Germline V CDR1 and CDR2: SGHTA, FQGNSA. Participants, about 18 to 90 years old, spanned 25 or so US areas. In the original processing: For nucleated cells, counts were estimated from reference gene primer amplification. Produced via immunoSEQ multiplex PCR; TCRdb's table is partial and in-frame only. The V and J calls and clone size were taken over from that table, and D and trimming were inferred from the DNA. The table includes more than 110,000 clones, approximately 81% detected once.

The sequence came from a man between 35 and 55 years old with acute COVID-19. The source material was PBMCs or T cells enriched from blood (not recorded which). The rearrangement joins TRBV7-2 to TRBJ2-7; 10 bases are shared with TRBD1. The CDR3: CASRSPGQGSTYEQYF. CDR3 DNA sequence: TGTGCCAGCAGGTCACCGGGACAGGGGAGCACCTACGAGCAGTACTTC.